One and the same sample provided the 32 T cell receptor beta chains below, sequenced in a study of cytomegalovirus exposure and HLA in healthy donors. The PCR ran on 60 Vbeta and 13 Jbeta primers. TCRdb's table, derived via immunoSEQ multiplex PCR, lists solely in-frame clones and lacks some. The sample data list about 210,000 clones. The sample taken for sequencing was PBMCs. The source of these receptors is a woman aged 30 to 39 in good health and CMV-seropositive.

The V and J genes are TRBV7-9 and TRBJ2-1; TRBD1 matches at 10 bases. Unmatched junction bases numbered 9, after V lost 4 bases and J lost 9 bases. Germline CDR1 and CDR2: SEHNR and FQNEAQ (reference sequence). This CDR3 region has 15 residues. Here the CDR3 DNA reads TGTGCCAGCAGCTCACTAGACAGGGGGCAAGGTGAGCAGTTCTTC. It encodes CASSSLDRGQGEQFF.

V is TRBV7-2 and J is TRBJ2-5; 10 nucleotides align to TRBD1. The trim removed 4 bases at V and 7 bases at J, leaving 6 bases unmatched. The CDR3 sequence is 14 residues long. Germline V CDR1 and CDR2: SGHTA, FQGNSA. The CDR3 here is CASSSRDRGRTQYF. For the CDR3, the DNA is TGTGCCAGCAGCTCCCGGGACAGGGGTAGGACCCAGTACTTC.

The chain uses TRBV19 and TRBJ1-2; 9 bases map to TRBD1. The junction had 9 bases not matched to a gene; V was cut back by 7 bases and J by 6 bases. This CDR3 comprises 14 residues. In germline, CDR1 is LNHDA, CDR2 SQIVND (reference sequence). CDR3 nucleotides: TGTGCCAGTACCCCTTCGACAGGGGGTGATGGCTACACCTTC. It specifies CASTPSTGGDGYTF. Full variable domain (missing parts from reference TRBV19 and TRBJ1-2): DGGITQSPKYLFRKEGQNVTLSCEQNLNHDAMYWYRQDPGQGLRLIYYSQIVNDFQKGDIAEGYSVSREKKESFPLTVTSAQKNPTAFYLCASTPSTGGDGYTFGSGTRLTVV.

This rearrangement joins TRBV7-9 to TRBJ1-6; no reliable D call. Germline CDR1 and CDR2: SEHNR and FQNEAQ (reference sequence). Trimming pared 1 base from V and 8 bases from J, leaving 15 bases between. This CDR3 comprises 16 residues. This CDR3 reads CASSLGGGRVYSPLHF. Written as DNA, the CDR3 is TGTGCCAGCAGCTTAGGAGGAGGGAGAGTTTATTCACCCCTCCACTTT.

This sequence joins TRBV10-2 and TRBJ1-6; D is uncertain. The CDR3 consists of 13 residues. The V end was cut by 3 bases, the J end by 7 bases, with 7 bases between. Germline V CDR1 and CDR2: WSHSY, SAAADI. CDR3 in DNA: TGCGCCAGCAGTGAATCGGGGAATTCACCCCTCCACTTT. This encodes CASSESGNSPLHF.

The chain employs TRBV5-1 and TRBJ2-7; a possible D gene is TRBD1 (6 bases). Germline V gene sequence: CDR1 SGHRS, CDR2 YFSETQ. The CDR3 loop spans 13 amino acids. V lost 2 bases to trimming and J lost 3 bases, with 9 bases between them. The CDR3 loop is CASSLQGLYEQYF. CDR3 in DNA: TGCGCCAGCAGCTTACAGGGCCTCTACGAGCAGTACTTC.

The genes are TRBV5-1 and TRBJ2-5, with 13 bases aligning to TRBD2. Germline V gene sequence: CDR1 SGHRS, CDR2 YFSETQ. The CDR3 loop spans 16 amino acids. After removal of 3 bases from V and 2 bases from J, the junction contained 4 bases not matched to a gene. The CDR3 nucleotides read TGCGCCAGCAGCTCCGGGACTAGCGGGATACAAGAGACCCAGTACTTC. Residues: CASSSGTSGIQETQYF.

The gene calls are TRBV9 and TRBJ2-5, with 7 bases aligning to TRBD1. There are 14 residues in the CDR3. Germline assignment: CDR1 SGDLS and CDR2 YYNGEE. J lost 1 base, V lost 4 bases, and 4 bases had no gene match. The CDR3 sequence: CASSPGQPQETQYF. The CDR3 region has the DNA TGTGCCAGCAGCCCGGGACAGCCCCAAGAGACCCAGTACTTC.

J is TRBJ2-3 and V is TRBV9, with 7 nucleotides matching TRBD2. V lost 6 bases, J lost 2 bases, and 6 bases stayed unmatched. CDR3 length equals 14 residues. Germline V CDR1 and CDR2: SGDLS, YYNGEE. The CDR3 sequence is CASTLAATTDTQYF. The CDR3 nucleotides read TGTGCCAGCACGCTAGCGGCGACCACAGATACGCAGTATTTT.

V is TRBV15 and J is TRBJ2-7, with D possibly TRBD1 on 6 matching bases. This CDR3 has 15 amino acids. Trimming took off 0 bases at V and 3 bases at J, with 12 bases between the two ends. Germline V lookup: CDR1 LNHNV, CDR2 YYDKDF (reference sequence). The CDR3 sequence: CATSRDRGQNYEQYF. The CDR3 DNA reads as TGTGCCACCAGCAGAGATCGAGGACAGAACTACGAGCAGTACTTC.

Written as DNA, the CDR3 is TGTGCCAGTAGTGCCCGACTAGCGGGAGTAACGGACGAGCAGTACTTC. Translated, it gives CASSARLAGVTDEQYF. J is TRBJ2-7 and V is TRBV19; TRBD2 agrees at 12 bases. This CDR3 spans 16 amino acids. V gave up 5 bases and J gave up 5 bases; unmatched junction bases: 10. The germline CDR1 and CDR2 sequences are LNHDA and SQIVND (reference sequence). Complete variable domain (other parts from reference TRBV19 and TRBJ2-7): DGGITQSPKYLFRKEGQNVTLSCEQNLNHDAMYWYRQDPGQGLRLIYYSQIVNDFQKGDIAEGYSVSREKKESFPLTVTSAQKNPTAFYLCASSARLAGVTDEQYFGPGTRLTVT.

The rearrangement uses TRBV4-3 and TRBJ2-1; D might be TRBD1 (6 bases). V lost 3 bases, J lost 6 bases, and 12 bases lay in between. The CDR3 is made up of 14 amino acids. CDR1 and CDR2 from the germline V gene are LGHNA and YSLEER. CDR3 coding DNA: TGCGCCAGCAGCCATACAGGGAAGGGCAATGAGCAGTTCTTC. Protein product: CASSHTGKGNEQFF.

The chain's CDR3 is CASSPPSTGGYGYTF. The DNA of the CDR3 is TGTGCCAGCTCACCACCTTCGACAGGTGGCTATGGCTACACCTTC. The chain couples TRBV18 to TRBJ1-2; possibly TRBD1 for D (6 bases). This CDR3 has 15 residues. V was pared by 0 bases and J by 4 bases, with 12 bases between. Germline V CDR1 and CDR2: KGHSH, LQKENI.

This chain uses TRBV5-4 with TRBJ2-5; 8 bases map to TRBD1. The CDR3 covers 17 residues. Losses at the gene ends were 0 bases for V and 0 bases for J; bases not matched to a gene: 7. Germline assignment: CDR1 SGHNT and CDR2 YYREEE (reference sequence). CDR3 DNA: TGTGCCAGCAGCTTGGGACAGGGGAAAGCGGACCAAGAGACCCAGTACTTC. Its protein product is CASSLGQGKADQETQYF.

The rearrangement links TRBV6-6 to TRBJ1-6, with TRBD1 identical over 7 bases. The CDR3 has 16 amino acids. The V gene's germline CDR1 is MNHNY and CDR2 SVGAGI (reference sequence). V trimming: 6 bases; J trimming: 4 bases; junction bases outside the gene matches: 9. The CDR3 coding sequence is TGTGCCAGCAGATTCGGACAGGCCTCGTATAATTCACCCCTCCACTTT. Protein sequence: CASRFGQASYNSPLHF.

With respect to this clone: This same CDR3 is encoded by further DNA sequences in the sample. The chain combines TRBV18 with TRBJ1-5; 7 bases agree with TRBD1. This CDR3 contains 14 residues. CDR1 and CDR2 from the germline V gene are KGHSH and LQKENI. V shed 1 base, J shed 5 bases, and the junction held 2 bases outside the gene matches. The CDR3 is CASSPQGADQPQHF. CDR3 coding DNA: TGTGCCAGCTCACCACAGGGGGCGGATCAGCCCCAGCATTTT.

The rearrangement uses TRBV5-1 and TRBJ2-7; TRBD2 might be the D (5 bases). CDR1 and CDR2 (germline): SGHRS, YFSETQ. The length of the CDR3 is 15 residues. Trimming stripped 1 base from V and 2 bases from J, with 13 bases between. The CDR3 DNA sequence: TGCGCCAGCAGCTTGTTAACTAGTTTCGCCTACGAGCAGTACTTC. Its translation: CASSLLTSFAYEQYF.

This chain joins TRBV28 and TRBJ1-2, with TRBD1 matching 8 bases. The V gene end was trimmed by 8 bases and the J gene end by 1 base; junction bases not matched to a gene: 12. Germline V CDR1 and CDR2: MDHEN, SYDVKM. CDR3 length equals 16 residues. CDR3 coding DNA: TGTGCCAGCGAATCCTCCAGGGGGCGTTTTAACTATGGCTACACCTTC. Its protein product is CASESSRGRFNYGYTF.

The V call is TRBV7-8, the J call TRBJ2-2; D uncertain. Trimming shortened V by 2 bases and J by 2 bases, and 9 bases separated the two germline ends. Germline V gives CDR1 SGHVS, CDR2 FQNEAQ. The CDR3 has 15 amino acids. The CDR3 is CASSLSLLNTGELFF. The CDR3 bases are TGTGCCAGCAGCTTATCCTTACTCAACACCGGGGAGCTGTTTTTT.

The chain carries TRBV5-5 and TRBJ2-1; 11 bases fit TRBD2. Germline values: CDR1 SGHKS, CDR2 YYEKEE (reference sequence). The V and J ends lost 1 base and 6 bases, in that order; junction bases with no gene match: 6. This CDR3 is built from 16 residues. CDR3 sequence (DNA): TGTGCCAGCAGCTTGTCGGTTAGCGGGGGGGCCAATGAGCAGTTCTTC. It encodes CASSLSVSGGANEQFF.

The rearrangement links TRBV11-2 to TRBJ2-5, with D uncertain. The end of the DNA fits TRBJ2-7 better, so the J call may be wrong. The germline V gene has CDR1 SGHAT and CDR2 FQNNGV. The CDR3 sequence is 11 residues long. CDR3 sequence (DNA): TGTGCCAGCAGCCCCGGGTACGAGCAGTACTTC. Amino acids: CASSPGYEQYF.

The chain recombines TRBV7-2 with TRBJ2-7; TRBD2 matches at 11 bases. Germline CDR1 reads SGHTA; CDR2 reads FQGNSA. The CDR3 length is 16 residues. Trimming took 5 bases from V and 4 from J; bases not matched to a gene: 10. The CDR3 loop is CASSPGVSGGAYEQYF. CDR3 coding DNA: TGTGCCAGCAGCCCGGGGGTTAGCGGGGGGGCATACGAGCAGTACTTC.

This chain links TRBV7-2 with TRBJ1-5; D might be TRBD1 (5 bases). With 7 bases removed from V and 7 bases from J, the gap between germline ends came to 14 bases. The CDR3 totals 13 residues. Germline loops: CDR1 SGHTA, CDR2 FQGNSA. The CDR3 region is CASTSRGGQPQHF. Here the CDR3 DNA reads TGTGCCAGCACCTCCCGGGGGGGGCAGCCCCAGCATTTT.

The chain recombines TRBV28 with TRBJ1-5, with a weak D call TRBD1 (6 bases). Germline V gene data show CDR1 as MDHEN and CDR2 as SYDVKM. The CDR3 runs 15 residues. V was cut by 2 bases and J by 7 bases, with 15 bases left in between. In DNA, the CDR3 is TGTGCCAGCAGTTTACCTACCAGGGGCGGGCAGCCCCAGCATTTT. It yields the protein CASSLPTRGGQPQHF. Complete variable domain (other parts from reference TRBV28 and TRBJ1-5): DVKVTQSSRYLVKRTGEKVFLECVQDMDHENMFWYRQDPGLGLRLIYFSYDVKMKEKGDIPEGYSVSREKKERFSLILESASTNQTSMYLCASSLPTRGGQPQHFGDGTRLSIL.

The CDR3 region is CASSLGTGVDEQYF. The CDR3 DNA reads as TGTGCCAGCAGCTTGGGGACAGGGGTGGACGAGCAGTACTTC. The gene calls are TRBV5-4 and TRBJ2-7; 9 bases are shared with TRBD1. The ends lost 0 bases at V and 5 bases at J; junction bases unmatched: 3. The germline V gene has CDR1 SGHNT and CDR2 YYREEE (reference sequence). The length of the CDR3 is 14 residues.

V gene TRBV4-1 combines with J gene TRBJ2-5, with D perhaps matching TRBD1 (5 bases). The J call may be wrong; the DNA end is better matched by TRBJ2-7. This CDR3 is built from 15 residues. Looked up from germline, CDR1 is MGHRA and CDR2 is YSYEKL. The CDR3 loop reads CASSQGAAGNYEQYF. The CDR3 DNA sequence: TGCGCCAGCAGCCAAGGGGCGGCAGGGAACTACGAGCAGTACTTC.

Of note for this clone: One end of the junction is discordant with germline, which a read error may explain. V and J are TRBV11-2 and TRBJ2-7, with TRBD1 matching 7 bases. The CDR3 is 14 residues long. Germline V CDR1 and CDR2: SGHAT, FQNNGV. CDR3 DNA sequence: TGTGCCAGCAGGTTAGGGACAGAAGCCTACGAGCAGTACTTC. It specifies CASRLGTEAYEQYF.

DNA of the CDR3: TGTGCCAGCAGGCTCGAGCGGGGACGGACCTACGAGCAGTACTTC. Its translation: CASRLERGRTYEQYF. The chain joins TRBV2 to TRBJ2-7; 7 nucleotides agree with TRBD2. J lost 2 bases, V lost 6 bases, and 10 bases had no gene match. This CDR3 contains 15 residues. Looked up from germline, CDR1 is SNHLY and CDR2 is FYNNEI.

CDR3 in amino acids: CASSETVPTNEKLFF. In DNA, the CDR3 is TGTGCCAGCTCAGAGACAGTTCCAACTAATGAAAAACTGTTTTTT. This chain joins TRBV18 and TRBJ1-4; weak D call: TRBD1 (5 bases). The ends were cut back, 5 bases at V and 0 bases at J, with 10 bases in the middle. Germline values: CDR1 KGHSH, CDR2 LQKENI. The CDR3 consists of 15 residues.

This chain uses TRBV6-5 with TRBJ2-1; 8 nucleotides match TRBD1. Germline CDR1 reads MNHEY; CDR2 reads SVGAGI. This CDR3 comprises 11 residues. DNA of the CDR3: TGTCCACAGCAGTTAAAGGGACAGGTTTTCTTC. It codes for CPQQLKGQVFF.

V usage is TRBV5-1 and J usage is TRBJ2-1; 7 nucleotides align to TRBD2. Trimming removed 0 bases from V and 8 bases from J; junction bases left unmatched: 17. Germline values: CDR1 SGHRS, CDR2 YFSETQ. The CDR3 extends over 18 amino acids. The CDR3: CASSLGDYWAGARDEQFF. CDR3 nucleotides: TGCGCCAGCAGCTTGGGGGATTACTGGGCGGGAGCGAGGGATGAGCAGTTCTTC.

This chain links TRBV5-6 with TRBJ2-1; D gene unclear. The germline gives CDR1 SGHDT, CDR2 YYEEEE. Trimming shortened V by 5 bases and J by 2 bases, and 14 bases separated the two germline ends. The CDR3 runs 15 residues. This CDR3 is CASSFRLEPYNEQFF. CDR3 coding DNA: TGTGCCAGCAGTTTCCGTTTAGAGCCCTACAATGAGCAGTTCTTC.